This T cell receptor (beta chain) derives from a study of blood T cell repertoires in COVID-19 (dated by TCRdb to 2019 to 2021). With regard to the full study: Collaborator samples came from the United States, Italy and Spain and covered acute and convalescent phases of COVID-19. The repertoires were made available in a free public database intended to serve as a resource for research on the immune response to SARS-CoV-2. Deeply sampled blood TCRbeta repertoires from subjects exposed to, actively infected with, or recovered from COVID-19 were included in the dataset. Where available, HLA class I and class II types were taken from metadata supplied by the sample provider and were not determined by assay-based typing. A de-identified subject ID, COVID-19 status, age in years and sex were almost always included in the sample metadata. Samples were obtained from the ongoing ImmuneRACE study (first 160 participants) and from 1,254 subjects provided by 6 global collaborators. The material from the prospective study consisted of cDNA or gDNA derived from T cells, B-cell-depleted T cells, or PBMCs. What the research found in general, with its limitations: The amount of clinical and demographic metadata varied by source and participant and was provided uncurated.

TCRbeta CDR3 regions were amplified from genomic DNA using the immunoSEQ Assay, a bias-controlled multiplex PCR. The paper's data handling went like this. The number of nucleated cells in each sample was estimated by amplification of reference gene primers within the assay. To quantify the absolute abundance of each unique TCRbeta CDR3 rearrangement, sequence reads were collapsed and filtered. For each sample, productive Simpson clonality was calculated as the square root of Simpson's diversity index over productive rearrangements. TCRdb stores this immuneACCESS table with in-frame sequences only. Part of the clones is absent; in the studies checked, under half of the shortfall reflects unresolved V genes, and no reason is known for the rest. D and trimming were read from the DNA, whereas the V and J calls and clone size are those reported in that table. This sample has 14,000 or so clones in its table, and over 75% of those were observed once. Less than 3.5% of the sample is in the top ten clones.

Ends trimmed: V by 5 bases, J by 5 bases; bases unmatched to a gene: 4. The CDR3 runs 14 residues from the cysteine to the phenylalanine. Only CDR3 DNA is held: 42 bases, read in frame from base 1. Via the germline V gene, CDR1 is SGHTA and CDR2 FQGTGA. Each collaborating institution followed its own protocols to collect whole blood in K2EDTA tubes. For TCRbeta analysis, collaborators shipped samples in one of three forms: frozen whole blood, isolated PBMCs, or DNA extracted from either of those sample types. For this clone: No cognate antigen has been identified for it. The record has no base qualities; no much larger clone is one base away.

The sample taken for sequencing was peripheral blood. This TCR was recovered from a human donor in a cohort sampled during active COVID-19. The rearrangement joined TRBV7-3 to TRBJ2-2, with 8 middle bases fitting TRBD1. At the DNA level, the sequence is TGTGCCAGCAGCGCGACAGGGGTAACCGGGGAGCTGTTTTTT. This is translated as CASSATGVTGELFF.